A selection of T cell receptor beta chains follows, all from one sample in a study of blood T cells in healthy people across ages. In TCRdb, the 5' RACE reads were re-called with MiXCR into one record per CDR3 protein. The table has roughly 730,000 distinct CDR3 sequences, just over 55% seen once; the top ten hold approximately 24%. Material for sequencing was blood. All receptors derive from a middle-aged man in good health. Both conserved end residues are part of each CDR3. A D gene is named only where the DNA matches it firmly. Expanded clones are given a class, and other clones once, few, many or no size at all.

clone_size j_call d_call v_call cdr3_nt cdr3_aa
. TRBJ1-6 TRBD1 TRBV9 TGTGCCAGCAGCCCGGGACAGGGACCGGATTCACCCCTCCACTTT CASSPGQGPDSPLHF
few TRBJ2-5 TRBD2 TRBV11-2 TGTGCCAGCAGCCCGGGACGGCGGGAGGGAGAGACCCAGTACTTC CASSPGRREGETQYF
. TRBJ2-4 TRBD1 TRBV25-1 TGTGCCAGCAGTGAGTGGACAGGGAAGGACATTCAGTACTTC CASSEWTGKDIQYF
many TRBJ2-1 TRBD2 TRBV20-1 TGCAGTGTTTGGAGTGCTAGCGGGAGTAGCAATGAGCAGTTCTTC CSVWSASGSSNEQFF
. TRBJ2-3 . TRBV28 TGTGCCATCCTAGGGGCGGCGGTTAGCACAGATACGCAGTATTTT CAILGAAVSTDTQYF
once TRBJ2-5 TRBD1 TRBV12-3/TRBV12-4 TGTGCCAGCGGGACAGGGACCCGAAGTGCGGAGACCCAGTACTTC CASGTGTRSAETQYF
few TRBJ2-6 TRBD1 TRBV6-2/TRBV6-3 TGTGCCAGCAGTTACTCGACTCTCGGGACAGGGGGCCCTGGGGCCAACGTCCTGACTTTC CASSYSTLGTGGPGANVLTF
. TRBJ1-5 . TRBV6-5 TGTGCCAGCAGGCCACAGGGCGGTAGGAATCAGCCCCAGCATTTT CASRPQGGRNQPQHF
once TRBJ1-5 . TRBV24-1 TGTGCCACCAGTGATTTGCAGTCTATCCCAGCATGGTGTTGCAGCAATCAGCCCCAGCATTTT CATSDLQSIPAWCCSNQPQHF
. TRBJ1-4 . TRBV9 TGTGCCAGCAGCGAAGTGGGGGGAGGCGAAAAACTGTTTTTT CASSEVGGGEKLFF
. TRBJ1-1 . TRBV12-3/TRBV12-4 TGTGCCAGCACATATTTTAACACTGAAGCTTTCTTT CASTYFNTEAFF
. TRBJ1-5 . TRBV27 TGTGCCAGCGCCCCCGCCGGGGGAAGCAATCAGCCCCAGCATTTT CASAPAGGSNQPQHF
. TRBJ2-7 TRBD2 TRBV6-2/TRBV6-3 TGTGCCAGCAGTGTTCCGGGACTAGCAGATAACTCCTACGAGCAGTACTTC CASSVPGLADNSYEQYF
. TRBJ2-1 TRBD2 TRBV5-1 TGCGCCAGCAGCTTGTCCCTCGGGACTAGTCCTTCAAATGAGCAGTTCTTC CASSLSLGTSPSNEQFF
. TRBJ2-1 . TRBV7-9 TGTGCCAGCAGCTTAATCCTTCTGGGACACGTCGATGAGCAGTTCTTC CASSLILLGHVDEQFF
. TRBJ2-3 TRBD2 TRBV4-3 TGCGCCAGCAGCCAAGTCGGAGGGGCGGGAGCCATAGATACGCAGTATTTT CASSQVGGAGAIDTQYF
few TRBJ2-6 . TRBV15 TGTGCCACCAGCAGAGAGGGGGCCTCTGGGGCCAACGTCCTGACTTTC CATSREGASGANVLTF
. TRBJ2-1 . TRBV4-1 TGCGCCAGCAGCCAAGGGACAGCCGAGCAGTTCTTC CASSQGTAEQFF
. TRBJ2-1 . TRBV20-1 TGCAGTGCTGCCAACCGGGCCTACAATGAGCAGTTCTTC CSAANRAYNEQFF
. TRBJ2-5 . TRBV12-3/TRBV12-4 TGTGCCAGCAGCTCTCGTGTTGTGTACCAAGAGACCCAGTACTTC CASSSRVVYQETQYF
. TRBJ2-7 . TRBV27 TGTGCCAGCAGTCCGAGCCGGGATTCCTACGAGCAGTACTTC CASSPSRDSYEQYF
. TRBJ2-1 TRBD2 TRBV9 TGTGCCAGCAGCGTAGAAAGCGGGGTCGCAAGCTCCTACAATGAGCAGTTCTTC CASSVESGVASSYNEQFF
. TRBJ2-3 TRBD2 TRBV27 TGTGCCAGCAGTCAATTGACTAGCGGGAGGGCCTTCACAGATACGCAGTATTTT CASSQLTSGRAFTDTQYF
few TRBJ2-5 . TRBV28 TGTGCCAGCAGTCCGCAGGGTTACCAAGAGACCCAGTACTTC CASSPQGYQETQYF
few TRBJ2-7 TRBD2 TRBV20-1 TGCAGTGCGGGGACTAGCGGGAGTATAATCTACGAGCAGTACTTC CSAGTSGSIIYEQYF
. TRBJ1-1 TRBD1 TRBV20-1 TGCAGTGCTAGACCGGACAGGGCCACTGAAGCTTTCTTT CSARPDRATEAFF
few TRBJ1-4 . TRBV20-1 TGCAGTGCTAGTCGGGACCCAGGGGTTGAAAAACTGTTTTTT CSASRDPGVEKLFF
once TRBJ2-7 . TRBV7-2 TGTGCCAGCAGCTCTGACCGGGGCCCCTCCTACGAGCAGTACTTC CASSSDRGPSYEQYF
. TRBJ2-3 TRBD2 TRBV7-2 TGTGCCAGCAGCTTAGCCTCCGGGAGGACAGATACGCAGTATTTT CASSLASGRTDTQYF